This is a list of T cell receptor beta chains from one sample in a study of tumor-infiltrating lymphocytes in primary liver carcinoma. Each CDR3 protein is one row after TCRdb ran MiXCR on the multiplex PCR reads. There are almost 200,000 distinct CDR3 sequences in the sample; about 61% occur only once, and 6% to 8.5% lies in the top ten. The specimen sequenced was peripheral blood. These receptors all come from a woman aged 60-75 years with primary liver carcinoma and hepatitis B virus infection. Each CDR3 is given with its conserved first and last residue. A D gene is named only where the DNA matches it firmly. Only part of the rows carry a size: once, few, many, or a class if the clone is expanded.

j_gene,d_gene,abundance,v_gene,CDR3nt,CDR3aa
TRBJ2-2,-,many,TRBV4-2,TGTGCCAGCAGCCAAGACAGGGGTGATACCGGGGAGCTGTTTTTT,CASSQDRGDTGELFF
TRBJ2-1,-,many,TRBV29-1,TGCAGCGTTCGTTGGAGGGAAGGCAATGAGCAGTTCTTC,CSVRWREGNEQFF
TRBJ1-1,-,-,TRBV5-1,TGCGCCAGCAGCTTGGGTCCGGGGCCTACGGGGAACACTGAAGCTTTCTTT,CASSLGPGPTGNTEAFF
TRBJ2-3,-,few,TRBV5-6,TGTGCCAGCAGCTTGGAGGCCCCAGATACGCAGTATTTT,CASSLEAPDTQYF
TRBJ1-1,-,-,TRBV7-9,TGTGCCAGCAGCTTAGAGATGGATACTGACGCTTTCTTT,CASSLEMDTDAFF
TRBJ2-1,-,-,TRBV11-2,TGTGCTAGCAGCCCCCGGACAGGGGGCGTAGAGACTAGCGGGAATACGCACTTCTTC,CASSPRTGGVETSGNTHFF
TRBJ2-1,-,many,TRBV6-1,TGTGCCAGCATGTCCGACCCTTCCTACAATGAGCAGTTCTTC,CASMSDPSYNEQFF
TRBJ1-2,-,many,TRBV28,TGTGCCAGCAGTTTTGAGGGACGTGGCTACACCTTC,CASSFEGRGYTF
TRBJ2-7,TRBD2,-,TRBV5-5,TGTGCCAGCTCCGAGGGACTAGCGGGAGGGCTCTCCTACGAGCAGTACTTC,CASSEGLAGGLSYEQYF
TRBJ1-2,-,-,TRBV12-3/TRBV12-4,TGTGCCAGCAGTTTAGGGCCCGGTCGCACCTTC,CASSLGPGRTF
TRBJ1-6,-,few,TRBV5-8,TGTGCCAGCAGCTTGGCCTACCGTCGGAACCGCGCACCCCTCCACTTT,CASSLAYRRNRAPLHF
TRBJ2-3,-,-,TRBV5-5,TGTGCCGGCAGCTCCACGGCTTCGAACTCCTACACAGATACGCAGTATTTT,CAGSSTASNSYTDTQYF
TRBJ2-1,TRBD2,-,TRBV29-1,TGCAGCGTCGCAGACCCCACTAGCGGACTAAACAATGAGCAGTTCTTC,CSVADPTSGLNNEQFF
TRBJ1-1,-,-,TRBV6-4,TGTGCCAGCAGTGACATGGGGAACACTGAAGCTTTCTTT,CASSDMGNTEAFF
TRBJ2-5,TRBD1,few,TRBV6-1,TGTGCCAGCACGAGGGGGGACAGGACCGACCAAGAGACCCAGTACTTC,CASTRGDRTDQETQYF
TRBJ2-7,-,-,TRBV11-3,TGTGCCAGCAGCTCGGCCGTGAGCTCCTACAAGCAGTACTTC,CASSSAVSSYKQYF
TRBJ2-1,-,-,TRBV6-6,TGTGCCAACAGTTTGGACGAATTCAATGTGCAGTTCTTC,CANSLDEFNVQFF
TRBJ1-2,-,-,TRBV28,TGTGCCAGCAGTTCCCCGACCCGACATGGGAACTATGGCTACACATTC,CASSSPTRHGNYGYTF
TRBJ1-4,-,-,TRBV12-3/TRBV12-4,TGTGTCGGCAGTTTTAGGCGGGAAAAACTGTTTTTT,CVGSFRREKLFF
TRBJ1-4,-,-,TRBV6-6,TGTGCCAGCGGCCCCAACAGTGCAACTAATGAAAAACTGTTTTTT,CASGPNSATNEKLFF
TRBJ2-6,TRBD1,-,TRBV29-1,TGCAGCGTTGAAGGCCCTCCCGGGACAGGGGATACTGGGGCCAACGTCCTGACTTTC,CSVEGPPGTGDTGANVLTF
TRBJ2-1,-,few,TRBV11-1,TGTGCCAGCAGCTTAAAGTCAGGGTCCTACAATGAGCAGTTCTTC,CASSLKSGSYNEQFF
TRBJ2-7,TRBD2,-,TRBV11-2,TGTGCCAGCAGCTTAGAAGGTAGCGGGATGTTCGACCAGCACTTC,CASSLEGSGMFDQHF
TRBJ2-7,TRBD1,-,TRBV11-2,TGTGCCAGCAGCCCCACTCGGAGGCAACGTACAGGGGGCTACGAGCAGTACTTC,CASSPTRRQRTGGYEQYF
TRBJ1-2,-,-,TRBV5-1,TGCGCCAGCAGCTTGGCCCGGAACCCTAACTATGGCTACACCTTC,CASSLARNPNYGYTF
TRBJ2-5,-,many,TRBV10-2,TGCGCCAGCAGTGAGTGGCGGAGGGGGGGAGAGACCCAGTACTTC,CASSEWRRGGETQYF
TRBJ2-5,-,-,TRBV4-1,TGCGCCAGCAGCCAAAGACTAGTGGGAATCCAAGAGACCCAGTACTTC,CASSQRLVGIQETQYF
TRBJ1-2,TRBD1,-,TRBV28,TGTGCCAGCAGGGTGACAGGGGGCTTCGGTGGCTACACCTTC,CASRVTGGFGGYTF
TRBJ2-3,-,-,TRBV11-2,TGTGCCAGCAGCCAACCAGGGGACCTTGGAGAAACGCAGTATTTT,CASSQPGDLGETQYF
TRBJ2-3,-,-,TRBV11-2,TGTGCCAGCAGCTTGGACTGGAAGACGACAGATACGCTATATTTT,CASSLDWKTTDTLYF
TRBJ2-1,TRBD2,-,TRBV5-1,TGCGCCAGCAGGGTCGGGGCGGGAGGGCGGTCCAATGAGCAGTTCTTC,CASRVGAGGRSNEQFF
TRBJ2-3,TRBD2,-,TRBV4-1,TGCGCCAGCGGCCAAGAGGGAAGCGGGAGGGCGACAGATACGCAGTATTTT,CASGQEGSGRATDTQYF
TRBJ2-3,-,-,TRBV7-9,TGTGCCAGTAGCTTAGAGGCACACAGGTTCCCCACAGATACGCAGTATTTT,CASSLEAHRFPTDTQYF
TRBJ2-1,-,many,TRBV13,TGTGCCAGCAGCTTCCTTATCGGGAATGAGCAGTTCTTC,CASSFLIGNEQFF
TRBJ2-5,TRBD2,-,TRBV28,TGTGCCAGCAGGAGATTTAGCGGGAGTGGGGGAGAGACCCAGTACTTC,CASRRFSGSGGETQYF
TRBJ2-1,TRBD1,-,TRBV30,TGTGTCTGGAGTGTATTAGGGACAGTCGCCACCAATGAGCAGTTCTTC,CVWSVLGTVATNEQFF